The count of the clone carrying this TCR beta chain is one. This record comes from a study of shared clonotypes between healthy human individuals. Generated by immunoSEQ multiplex PCR, the TCRdb table keeps only in-frame clones and is missing some. The repertoire consists of around 2.3 million clones, with about 94% occurring once and the leading ten covering around 0.13%. The source of this sequence is a man between 18 and 29 years old in good health. Sequenced input: naive CD4+ T cells sorted from blood. Noted subset: CD45RA+ positively selected.

This chain's CDR3 is CASSPQAIWGLAEAFF. The CDR3 region has the DNA TGTGCCAGCAGCCCCCAGGCCATTTGGGGACTCGCTGAAGCTTTCTTT. The chain joins TRBV9 to TRBJ1-1; maybe TRBD1 (5 bases). The CDR3 consists of 16 residues. The V end was cut by 4 bases, the J end by 6 bases, with 22 bases between. The germline gives CDR1 SGDLS, CDR2 YYNGEE. Variable domain in full (rest from reference TRBV9 and TRBJ1-1): DSGVTQTPKHLITATGQRVTLRCSPRSGDLSVYWYQQSLDQGLQFLIQYYNGEERAKGNILERFSAQQFPDLHSELNLSSLELGDSALYFCASSPQAIWGLAEAFFGQGTRLTVV.